This T cell receptor (beta chain) was identified during a study of regulatory T cells in long-lasting Graves disease. Study details: Treatment with antithyroid drugs for over 5 years, together with positive TSH receptor antibodies, meant persistent Graves' disease.

Sequencing libraries for TCR beta were prepared with iRepertoire HTBI primers and Arm-PCR of CDR3 regions. TCRdb fed the multiplex PCR reads into MiXCR, producing one record per CDR3 protein. The table has a few hundred thousand distinct CDR3 sequences, roughly 21% seen once. V was cut by 3 bases and J by 6 bases, with 9 bases left in between. Per germline, CDR1 LGHDT and CDR2 YNNKEL (reference sequence). The CDR3 has 12 residues. This clonotype came up many times. Its antigen is currently unknown. Findings and limits, study-wide: TRBV28 was favored in persistent disease, as were TRBJ1-2 and TRBJ2-5. Authors noted too few samples as a limitation.

Time point specified: persistent/refractory GD, antithyroid drugs over 5 years with positive TRAb. Extracted PBMC RNA gave rise to the TCR library. The specimen was peripheral blood mononuclear cells (PBMCs), collected when the disease was refractory, from a patient treated with antithyroid drugs. This TCR derives from a female donor with Graves disease. V is TRBV3-1 and J is TRBJ2-7; D is unresolved. CDR3 in DNA: TGTGCCAGCAGCCACCGAGACGGCGAGCAGTACTTC. Protein product: CASSHRDGEQYF.